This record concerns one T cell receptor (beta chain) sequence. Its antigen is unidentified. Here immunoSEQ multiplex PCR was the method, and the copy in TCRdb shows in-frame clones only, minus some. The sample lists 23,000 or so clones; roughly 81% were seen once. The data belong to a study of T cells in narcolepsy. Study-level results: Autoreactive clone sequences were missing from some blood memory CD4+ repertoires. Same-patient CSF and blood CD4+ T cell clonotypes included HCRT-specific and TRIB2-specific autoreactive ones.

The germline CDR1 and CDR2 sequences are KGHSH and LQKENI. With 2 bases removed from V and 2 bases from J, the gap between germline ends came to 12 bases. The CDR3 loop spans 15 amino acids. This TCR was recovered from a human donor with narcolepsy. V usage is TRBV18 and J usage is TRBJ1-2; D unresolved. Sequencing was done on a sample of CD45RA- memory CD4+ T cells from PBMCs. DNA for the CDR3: TGTGCCAGCTCACCATCGAGGGCAGACAACTATGGCTACACCTTC. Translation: CASSPSRADNYGYTF.